Following are 14 T cell receptor beta chains from one sample sequenced in a study of T cell repertoires in cytomegalovirus infection. TCRdb fed the reads into MiXCR, producing one record per CDR3 protein. The sample includes 550,000 to 700,000 distinct CDR3 sequences, 40% of them seen just once. Antigen specificity for these receptors is unknown. The sequencing here drew on cultured PBMCs, taken from culture after CMV antigen stimulation. Receptor source: a human donor in good health (CMV status not recorded). Some clones in this sample may be carry-over from other donors' samples.

This sequence joins TRBV5-1 and TRBJ2-1; TRBD2 matches 14 bases. The J segment lost 6 bases and the V segment lost 3 bases, leaving 5 bases of the junction unmatched. The germline V gene encodes CDR1 SGHRS and CDR2 YFSETQ. The CDR3 consists of 16 residues. CDR3 amino acids: CASSSGLAGGGNEQFF. The CDR3 DNA sequence: TGCGCCAGCAGCTCAGGACTAGCGGGGGGCGGCAATGAGCAGTTCTTC. Looking up the rest from reference TRBV5-1 and TRBJ2-1 gives the full variable domain: KAGVTQTPRYLIKTRGQQVTLSCSPISGHRSVSWYQQTPGQGLQFLFEYFSETQRNKGNFPGRFSGRQFSNSRSEMNVSTLELGDSALYLCASSSGLAGGGNEQFFGPGTRLTVL.

CDR3 sequence: CASSYVASGVYEQYF. CDR3 in DNA: TGTGCCAGCAGTTACGTTGCGAGCGGGGTCTACGAGCAGTACTTC. This chain connects TRBV6-2 or TRBV6-3 to TRBJ2-7, with TRBD2 identical over 7 bases. Germline V gene lookup returns CDR1 MNHEY and CDR2 SVGEGT. Losses at the gene ends were 2 bases for V and 3 bases for J; bases not matched to a gene: 7. The CDR3 is made up of 15 amino acids.

This chain links TRBV27 with TRBJ2-3; 9 nucleotides match TRBD2. The CDR3 has 15 residues. V shed 2 bases and J 3 bases; nucleotides not matched to a gene: 3. The germline V gene has CDR1 MNHEY and CDR2 SMNVEV (reference sequence). The chain's CDR3 is CASSLGGRETDTQYF. The CDR3 bases are TGTGCCAGCAGTTTAGGCGGGAGGGAGACAGATACGCAGTATTTT.

This clonotype has only a few counts. The V gene is TRBV5-6, the J gene TRBJ1-2; a possible D gene is TRBD1 (5 bases). Per germline, CDR1 SGHDT and CDR2 YYEEEE. The CDR3 spans 16 residues. V dropped 0 bases and J dropped 2 bases, with 14 bases sitting between them. The CDR3 DNA reads TGTGCCAGCAGCTTGGTGAGACAGCTCTTAAACTATGGCTACACCTTC. It is translated as CASSLVRQLLNYGYTF.

The rearrangement joins TRBV2 to TRBJ2-5, with D perhaps matching TRBD1 (6 bases). The V and J ends lost 7 bases and 2 bases respectively, with 8 bases between them. The CDR3 contains 12 residues. In germline, CDR1 is SNHLY, CDR2 FYNNEI. CDR3 nucleotides: TGTGCCAGCAAAGACAGGCAAGAGACCCAGTACTTC. It specifies CASKDRQETQYF.

This clonotype was counted only a few times. The V and J genes are TRBV20-1 and TRBJ2-3; 13 positions match TRBD2. This CDR3 comprises 19 residues. Germline CDR1 is DFQATT and CDR2 is SNEGSKA (reference sequence). Losses at the gene ends were 3 bases for V and 4 bases for J; bases not matched to a gene: 16. The CDR3 bases are TGCAGTGCTAGCTCACAACAAGGACTAGCGGGAGTGGGCCCAGATACGCAGTATTTT. Its protein is CSASSQQGLAGVGPDTQYF.

The chain links TRBV7-2 to TRBJ1-5, with 7 bases identical to TRBD1. Germline CDR1 and CDR2: SGHTA and FQGNSA. The CDR3 is made up of 17 amino acids. V shed 2 bases, J shed 0 bases, and the junction held 7 bases outside the gene matches. The CDR3 loop is CASSLRRDRYSNQPQHF. The CDR3 nucleotides are TGTGCCAGCAGCTTAAGGCGGGACAGATATAGCAATCAGCCCCAGCATTTT.

The chain joins TRBV7-8 to TRBJ1-1; TRBD1 matches 7 bases. Germline V CDR1 and CDR2: SGHVS, FQNEAQ. V lost 4 bases to trimming and J lost 0 bases; unmatched junction nucleotides: 11. The CDR3 runs to 17 residues. The CDR3 loop is CASSSQGFLSMNTEAFF. In nucleotides, the CDR3 is TGTGCCAGCAGCTCACAGGGGTTTCTTTCCATGAACACTGAAGCTTTCTTT.

This clonotype was detected only a few times. The chain has TRBV7-6 and TRBJ2-4; TRBD1 might be the D (5 bases). CDR1 and CDR2 (germline): SGHVS, FNYEAQ. This CDR3 comprises 13 residues. Trimming left V 5 bases short and J 7 bases short, with 12 bases between. As DNA, the CDR3 is TGTGCCAGCAGCGTAAGGGGTAGGAACATTCAGTACTTC. Protein: CASSVRGRNIQYF.

The chain uses TRBV12-3 or TRBV12-4 and TRBJ2-1; no firm D call. CDR3 length: 14 amino acids. The V end was cut by 2 bases, the J end by 1 base, with 6 bases between. CDR3 nucleotides: TGTGCCAGCAGTTTATTACTATCCTACAATGAGCAGTTCTTC. Its protein is CASSLLLSYNEQFF.

The rearrangement joins TRBV7-9 to TRBJ2-3, with 7 nucleotides matching TRBD2. With 6 bases clipped from V and 1 base from J, the junction kept 7 bases outside the gene matches. The CDR3 is 15 residues long. Germline lookup yields CDR1 SEHNR and CDR2 FQNEAQ (reference sequence). The CDR3 protein is CASSRTRMGTDTQYF. The CDR3 region has the DNA TGTGCCAGCAGTCGGACTAGGATGGGCACAGATACGCAGTATTTT.

Concerning this clonotype: A clone one base away is much larger, so this may be a read error. The chain carries TRBV6-2 or TRBV6-3 and TRBJ2-1, with 11 nucleotides matching TRBD2. J lost 4 bases, V lost 6 bases, and 2 bases had no gene match. The CDR3 spans 14 residues. CDR1 is MNHEY and CDR2 is SVGEGT in the germline V gene. The CDR3 here is CASRRTSGYNEQFF. CDR3 sequence (DNA): TGTGCCAGCAGACGGACTAGCGGGTACAATGAGCAGTTCTTC.

This clonotype has only a few counts. This chain joins TRBV7-8 and TRBJ2-7, with unresolved D. CDR1 and CDR2 (germline): SGHVS, FQNEAQ. With 0 bases removed from V and 9 bases from J, the gap between germline ends came to 12 bases. The CDR3 is made up of 13 amino acids. The CDR3 sequence: CASSLAAGRGQYV. CDR3 in DNA: TGTGCCAGCAGCTTAGCGGCTGGAAGAGGGCAGTACGTC.

V and J are TRBV12-3 or TRBV12-4 and TRBJ1-5, with 8 bases matching TRBD1. J lost 1 base, V lost 0 bases, and 5 bases had no gene match. The CDR3 is made up of 17 amino acids. Here the CDR3 reads CASSLARGPGSNQPQHF. The CDR3 DNA follows: TGTGCCAGCAGTTTAGCCAGGGGGCCAGGAAGCAATCAGCCCCAGCATTTT.